These 29 T cell receptor beta chains share one sample of origin, sequenced in a study of T cells in Graves' hyperthyroidism and ophthalmopathy. Regions amplified from RNA transcripts were the TCR beta CDR3 regions. During a first-round RT-PCR of the TCR CDR3, the HTBI primer set was used. TCRdb itself ran the multiplex PCR reads through MiXCR, one entry per CDR3 protein. Of nearly 110,000 distinct CDR3 sequences listed, 15% to 20% are singletons. Material for sequencing was blood. Receptor source: a woman between 50 and 59 years old with Graves' hyperthyroidism.

This clonotype was observed many times. This chain connects TRBV7-3 to TRBJ2-1; the D is unclear. Trimming took 1 base from V and 3 from J, leaving 7 bases between them. The germline gives CDR1 SGHTA, CDR2 FQGTGA. The CDR3 totals 14 residues. The DNA of the CDR3 is TGTGCCAGCAGCTTAAGTGTCCACTACAATGAGCAGTTCTTC. The encoded protein is CASSLSVHYNEQFF.

This clonotype was found many times. The genes are TRBV11-3 and TRBJ2-2, with D uncertain. The CDR3 runs to 13 residues. The V gene lost 2 bases and the J gene lost 3 bases, with 4 bases spanning the gap. CDR1 is SGHNT and CDR2 is YENEEA in the germline V gene. The CDR3 protein is CASSLLHTGELFF. The CDR3, as DNA: TGTGCCAGCAGCTTATTACACACCGGGGAGCTGTTTTTT.

This clonotype has just a few counts. The rearrangement joins TRBV7-9 to TRBJ2-1; weak D call: TRBD2 (6 bases). V lost 8 bases to trimming and J lost 5 bases, with 16 bases between them. The CDR3 length is 14 residues. Germline CDR1 is SEHNR and CDR2 is FQNEAQ (reference sequence). The CDR3 region has the DNA TGTGCCAGCCAGCTCAGCTGGGGGGACAATGAGCAGTTCTTC. Its translation: CASQLSWGDNEQFF.

This clonotype was observed many times. The rearrangement uses TRBV28 and TRBJ2-1; D is perhaps TRBD1 (5 bases). Germline V CDR1 and CDR2: MDHEN, SYDVKM. This CDR3 spans 14 amino acids. The ends were cut back, 4 bases at V and 5 bases at J, with 12 bases in the middle. CDR3 sequence reads: CASSWGFEDNEQFF. In DNA, the CDR3 is TGTGCCAGCAGTTGGGGCTTTGAAGACAATGAGCAGTTCTTC.

This clonotype has at least ten counts. The gene calls are TRBV28 and TRBJ2-3; 8 bases are a match to TRBD2. Germline V lookup: CDR1 MDHEN, CDR2 SYDVKM. Losses at the gene ends were 5 bases for V and 1 base for J; bases not matched to a gene: 11. This CDR3 comprises 17 residues. The DNA of the CDR3 is TGTGCCAGCAGTCCACCCGGGGGGCGGGAGGGCACAGATACGCAGTATTTT. It is translated as CASSPPGGREGTDTQYF. The variable domain in full, completed from reference TRBV28 and TRBJ2-3, reads DVKVTQSSRYLVKRTGEKVFLECVQDMDHENMFWYRQDPGLGLRLIYFSYDVKMKEKGDIPEGYSVSREKKERFSLILESASTNQTSMYLCASSPPGGREGTDTQYFGPGTRLTVL.

This clonotype was picked up many times. V and J are TRBV18 and TRBJ2-1; TRBD2 matches at 10 bases. CDR3 size: 15 residues. The germline V gene encodes CDR1 KGHSH and CDR2 LQKENI. V shed 6 bases, J shed 7 bases, and the junction held 9 bases outside the gene matches. The CDR3 reads CASSRPSSGGNEQFF. CDR3 bases: TGTGCCAGCTCCCGACCATCTAGCGGGGGAAATGAGCAGTTCTTC.

This clonotype was detected ten times or more. The chain recombines TRBV5-1 with TRBJ1-2; 8 bases align to TRBD1. The CDR3 is made up of 15 amino acids. Germline values: CDR1 SGHRS, CDR2 YFSETQ. V lost 1 base, J lost 2 bases, and 4 bases stayed unmatched. Written as DNA, the CDR3 is TGCGCCAGCAGCTTGATGACAGGGGAAAACTATGGCTACACCTTC. This sequence encodes CASSLMTGENYGYTF.

This clonotype has a handful of counts. It may be a read error: a sequence one base away is much more abundant. CDR3: CASSRRDEHIQYF. In nucleotides, the CDR3 is TGTGCCAGCAGCCGGCGGGACGAGCACATTCAGTACTTC. The rearrangement uses TRBV7-9 and TRBJ2-4; possible D gene TRBD2, 6 bases. Germline V gene lookup returns CDR1 SEHNR and CDR2 FQNEAQ (reference sequence). V shed 5 bases and J shed 8 bases, with 13 bases lying between them. This CDR3 has 13 residues.

This clonotype came up many times. This chain links TRBV30 with TRBJ1-2; D remains ambiguous. CDR3 size: 12 residues. The germline CDR1 and CDR2 sequences are GTSNPN and SVGIG (reference sequence). V gave up 0 bases and J gave up 6 bases, with 8 bases separating them. The CDR3 DNA is TGTGCCTGGAGTGTAGCAGGAGATGGCTACACCTTC. Its protein is CAWSVAGDGYTF.

This clonotype was seen ten or more times. V and J are TRBV5-6 and TRBJ2-1, with 11 bases fitting TRBD2. The CDR3 consists of 16 residues. V trimming: 3 bases; J trimming: 5 bases; junction bases outside the gene matches: 7. Germline V gene lookup returns CDR1 SGHDT and CDR2 YYEEEE. The CDR3 DNA sequence: TGTGCCAGCAGCTCGACTAGCGGGAATTACCACAATGAGCAGTTCTTC. Translating gives CASSSTSGNYHNEQFF.

Ten or more counts support this clonotype. This sequence joins TRBV20-1 and TRBJ1-5; 11 positions agree with TRBD1. There are 14 residues in the CDR3. CDR1 and CDR2 from the germline V gene are DFQATT and SNEGSKA (reference sequence). J gave up 5 bases and V 5 bases, and 5 bases lay outside the gene matches. CDR3 coding DNA: TGCAGTGCTTTCCGGACAGGGGGCGATCAGCCCCAGCATTTT. Protein sequence: CSAFRTGGDQPQHF.

This clonotype came up many times. The genes are TRBV28 and TRBJ2-3, with D unclear. V lost 5 bases and J 2 bases, leaving 11 bases between the germline ends. This CDR3 region has 14 residues. CDR1 and CDR2 from the germline V gene are MDHEN and SYDVKM. This CDR3 is CASSPPAYTDTQYF. The CDR3 nucleotides are TGTGCCAGCAGTCCGCCGGCCTACACAGATACGCAGTATTTT.

The chain employs TRBV20-1 and TRBJ2-7; D perhaps matches TRBD1 (6 bases). The germline gives CDR1 DFQATT, CDR2 SNEGSKA (reference sequence). The CDR3 is 12 amino acids. The germline V and J ends were trimmed by 4 bases and 3 bases, with 10 bases remaining between them. CDR3 DNA: TGCAGTGCTAAAACAGGGAACTACGAGCAGTACTTC. Its protein product is CSAKTGNYEQYF.

CDR3 DNA: TGTGCCAGCACAACCCAGCCCGGACTAGCGGACCAAGAGACCCAGTACTTC. This sequence encodes CASTTQPGLADQETQYF. The rearrangement links TRBV28 to TRBJ2-5; TRBD2 agrees at 10 bases. Germline V CDR1 and CDR2: MDHEN, SYDVKM. This CDR3 has 17 residues. Losses at the gene ends were 7 bases for V and 0 bases for J; bases not matched to a gene: 11.

This clonotype was seen ten or more times. The chain recombines TRBV2 with TRBJ2-1; no clear D. Trimming left V 3 bases short and J 10 bases short, with 10 bases between. The CDR3 covers 12 residues. Germline V lookup: CDR1 SNHLY, CDR2 FYNNEI. The CDR3 nucleotides are TGTGCCAGCAGTGATTACGGATCGGAGCAGTTCTTC. Translated, it gives CASSDYGSEQFF. The complete variable domain, with remaining parts taken from reference TRBV2 and TRBJ2-1, reads EPEVTQTPSHQVTQMGQEVILRCVPISNHLYFYWYRQILGQKVEFLVSFYNNEISEKSEIFDDQFSVERPDGSNFTLKIRSTKLEDSAMYFCASSDYGSEQFFGPGTRLTVL.

This clonotype has a count of ten or more. This chain connects TRBV3-1 to TRBJ2-7; maybe TRBD2 (6 bases). In germline, CDR1 is LGHDT, CDR2 YNNKEL (reference sequence). Between the trimmed V and J ends, which lost 2 bases and 0 bases, there was a span of 17 bases. This CDR3 comprises 17 residues. CDR3 in amino acids: CASSQSSSEPTSYEQYF. CDR3 nucleotide sequence: TGTGCCAGCAGCCAATCCTCTAGCGAGCCTACCTCCTACGAGCAGTACTTC.

This clonotype was observed at least ten times. The rearrangement links TRBV11-3 to TRBJ2-2; 9 nucleotides agree with TRBD2. The CDR3 contains 16 residues. The trim removed 4 bases at V and 3 bases at J, leaving 6 bases unmatched. Germline V lookup: CDR1 SGHNT, CDR2 YENEEA. Written as DNA, the CDR3 is TGTGCCAGCAGCTCCAATAGCGGGAGTCACACCGGGGAGCTGTTTTTT. Its translation: CASSSNSGSHTGELFF.

J is TRBJ2-1 and V is TRBV15; 10 nucleotides agree with TRBD1. Unmatched junction bases numbered 3, after V lost 1 base and J lost 6 bases. Germline CDR1 reads LNHNV; CDR2 reads YYDKDF (reference sequence). The CDR3 totals 15 residues. The CDR3 sequence: CATSRGQGAFNEQFF. The CDR3, as DNA: TGTGCCACCAGCAGAGGACAGGGGGCCTTCAATGAGCAGTTCTTC.

This clonotype was found many times. The V call is TRBV5-1, the J call TRBJ2-1; 9 nucleotides agree with TRBD2. Germline lookup yields CDR1 SGHRS and CDR2 YFSETQ. The CDR3 runs to 15 residues. V shed 1 base, J shed 6 bases, and the junction held 5 bases outside the gene matches. The CDR3 region is CASSLSSGRGNEQFF. DNA for the CDR3: TGCGCCAGCAGCTTGAGTAGCGGGAGAGGCAATGAGCAGTTCTTC.

There are many counts of this clonotype. The chain carries TRBV11-3 and TRBJ1-1; a weak D match, TRBD1 (5 bases). CDR3 length: 14 residues. Germline CDR1 SGHNT, CDR2 YENEEA. The V and J ends lost 6 bases and 3 bases respectively, with 14 bases between them. DNA for the CDR3: TGTGCCAGCAGTTCGGGACCCGACGACACTGAAGCTTTCTTT. Amino acid sequence: CASSSGPDDTEAFF.

This clonotype was recorded many times. The chain uses TRBV6-1 and TRBJ2-7; D possibly corresponds to TRBD2 (8 bases). The CDR3 totals 14 residues. Trimming cost V 10 bases and J 1 base, with 17 bases left between them. The germline CDR1 and CDR2 sequences are MNHNS and SASEGT. The CDR3 DNA reads TGTGCCACCCCGGGGGGGACAGTTTCCTACGAGCAGTACTTC. Translating gives CATPGGTVSYEQYF.

The genes are TRBV29-1 and TRBJ2-7, with TRBD1 as a possible D gene (6 bases). In germline, CDR1 is SQVTM, CDR2 ANQGSEA. The CDR3 totals 14 residues. Between the trimmed V and J ends, which lost 7 bases and 0 bases, there was a span of 16 bases. The CDR3 protein is CSASRKGVSYEQYF. Here the CDR3 DNA reads TGCAGCGCCTCTCGGAAGGGGGTCTCCTACGAGCAGTACTTC.

This clonotype was detected many times. The V and J genes are TRBV3-1 and TRBJ1-2; D not certain. This CDR3 spans 12 amino acids. V shed 3 bases and J shed 6 bases, with 8 bases lying between them. Germline V gives CDR1 LGHDT, CDR2 YNNKEL (reference sequence). The CDR3: CASSQPPNGYTF. Written as DNA, the CDR3 is TGTGCCAGCAGCCAGCCCCCTAATGGCTACACCTTC.

This clonotype was counted a few times. The CDR3, as DNA: TGTGCCAGCAGGGGACAGGGAGGGGATCAGCCCCAGCATTTT. Translating gives CASRGQGGDQPQHF. The rearrangement joins TRBV6-1 to TRBJ1-5, with 9 bases fitting TRBD1. This CDR3 has 14 residues. Per germline, CDR1 MNHNS and CDR2 SASEGT. With 6 bases clipped from V and 5 bases from J, the junction kept 5 bases outside the gene matches.

There are many counts of this clonotype. The DNA for the CDR3 is TGTGCCAGCAGCTTTTCAGAGAACACTGAAGCTTTCTTT. Its translation: CASSFSENTEAFF. The genes are TRBV7-3 and TRBJ1-1; the D is unclear. The germline V gene encodes CDR1 SGHTA and CDR2 FQGTGA. The CDR3 runs 13 residues. Trimming cost V 3 bases and J 1 base, with 6 bases left between them.

This clonotype was detected only a few times. The chain carries TRBV5-1 and TRBJ2-7; 8 bases are a match to TRBD2. The CDR3 sequence is 14 residues long. Trimming took 0 bases from V and 3 from J; bases not matched to a gene: 2. Germline V gene sequence: CDR1 SGHRS, CDR2 YFSETQ. This chain's CDR3 is CASSLGGTSYEQYV. In nucleotides, the CDR3 is TGCGCCAGCAGCTTGGGGGGGACTAGCTACGAGCAGTACGTC.

This clonotype showed up many times. The chain has TRBV2 and TRBJ1-4, with D possibly TRBD1 on 5 matching bases. Per germline, CDR1 SNHLY and CDR2 FYNNEI. Trimming took 6 bases from V and 0 from J, leaving 11 bases between them. CDR3 length: 15 residues. The CDR3 loop reads CASRAGGSTNEKLFF. CDR3 nucleotides: TGTGCCAGCAGGGCGGGGGGATCAACTAATGAAAAACTGTTTTTT.

The table lists this clonotype with many counts. The chain joins TRBV7-9 to TRBJ2-7; a possible D gene is TRBD2 (6 bases). The V end was cut by 5 bases, the J end by 7 bases, with 18 bases between. CDR3 length equals 14 residues. Germline lookup yields CDR1 SEHNR and CDR2 FQNEAQ (reference sequence). The chain's CDR3 is CASSRDSLRGEQYV. The CDR3 bases are TGTGCCAGCAGCAGGGACTCCCTACGGGGAGAGCAGTACGTC.

There are many counts of this clonotype. The chain links TRBV6-2 or TRBV6-3 to TRBJ1-6, with a weak D call TRBD1 (5 bases). This CDR3 has 17 residues. V lost 5 bases and J 0 bases, leaving 14 bases between the germline ends. Germline CDR1 is MNHEY and CDR2 is SVGEGT. The CDR3 coding sequence is TGTGCCAGCAGTCCGGACATCAGGAGCTCCTATAATTCACCCCTCCACTTT. Protein product: CASSPDIRSSYNSPLHF.